Listed here is a single T cell receptor (beta chain). Its antigen is still unknown. Other DNA sequences in this sample translate to the same CDR3. These data are taken from a study of shared clonotypes between healthy human individuals. Findings and limits, study-wide: Relative to their counterparts shared across all four donors, non-shared clonotypes exhibited diminished generation probabilities.

TCRdb keeps only in-frame clones here, not all; method: immunoSEQ multiplex PCR. The sample contains a few million clones, around 94% of which appear only once. The receptor was isolated from a man between 18 and 35 years old in good health. The sequenced sample consisted of naive CD4+ T cells sorted from blood. Documented subset: CD45RA+ positively selected.

CDR3 sequence reads: CASSADRGNQPQHF. DNA of the CDR3: TGTGCCAGCAGCGCGGACAGGGGGAATCAGCCCCAGCATTTT. The chain has TRBV2 and TRBJ1-5, with 10 bases identical to TRBD1. Germline lookup yields CDR1 SNHLY and CDR2 FYNNEI. This CDR3 has 14 residues. J lost 4 bases, V lost 6 bases, and 3 bases had no gene match.